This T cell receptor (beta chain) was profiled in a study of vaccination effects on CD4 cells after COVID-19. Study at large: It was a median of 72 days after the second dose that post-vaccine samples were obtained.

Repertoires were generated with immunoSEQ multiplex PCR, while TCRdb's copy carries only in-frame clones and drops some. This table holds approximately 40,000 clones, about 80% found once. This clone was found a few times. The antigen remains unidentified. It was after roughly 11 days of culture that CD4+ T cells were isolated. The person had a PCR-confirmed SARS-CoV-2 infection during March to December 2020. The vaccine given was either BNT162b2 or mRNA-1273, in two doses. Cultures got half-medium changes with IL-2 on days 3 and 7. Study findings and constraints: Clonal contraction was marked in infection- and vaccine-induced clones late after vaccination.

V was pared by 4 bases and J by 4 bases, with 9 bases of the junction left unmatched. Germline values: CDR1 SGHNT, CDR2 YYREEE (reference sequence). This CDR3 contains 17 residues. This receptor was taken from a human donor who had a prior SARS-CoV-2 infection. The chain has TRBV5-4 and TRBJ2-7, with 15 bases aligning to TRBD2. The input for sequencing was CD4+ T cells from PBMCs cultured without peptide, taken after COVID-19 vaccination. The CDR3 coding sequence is TGTGCCAGCAGCCCGGGACTAGCGGGGGGAGTTCTGTACGAGCAGTACTTC. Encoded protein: CASSPGLAGGVLYEQYF.